Shown below are 4 T cell receptor beta chains from a single sample sequenced in a study of response to subunit inactivated influenza vaccine. TCRdb reprocessed the RT-PCR reads with MiXCR, giving one entry per CDR3 protein. There are under 550,000 distinct CDR3 sequences in the sample; about 7.2% occur only once, and roughly 14% lies in the top ten. The material was PBMCs from blood, obtained around 25 months after vaccination. These receptors were obtained from a man aged 50-75 years who received an inactivated influenza vaccine.

Many counts were recorded for this clonotype. The chain couples TRBV27 to TRBJ2-7, with 8 bases identical to TRBD1. Germline V CDR1 and CDR2: MNHEY, SMNVEV (reference sequence). There are 13 residues in the CDR3. J was trimmed by 10 bases and V by 5 bases; bases with no gene match: 10. The CDR3 coding sequence is TGTGCCAGCAGTCACGGACAGGGCGCACCTCAGTACTTC. Amino acids: CASSHGQGAPQYF.

This clonotype was detected only a few times. The rearrangement uses TRBV29-1 and TRBJ2-5; D is unresolved. The CDR3 is 13 amino acids. V dropped 4 bases and J dropped 1 base, with 10 bases sitting between them. Germline assignment: CDR1 SQVTM and CDR2 ANQGSEA. The CDR3 coding sequence is TGCAGCGTTGCGGGCAGCAGCCAAGAGACCCAGTACTTC. This sequence encodes CSVAGSSQETQYF.

This clonotype was observed at least ten times. This rearrangement joins TRBV4-1 to TRBJ1-4, with D tentatively TRBD1 (5 bases). The V and J ends lost 4 bases and 8 bases respectively, with 20 bases between them. The germline V gene encodes CDR1 MGHRA and CDR2 YSYEKL. This CDR3 comprises 16 residues. Written as DNA, the CDR3 is TGCGCCAGCAGCCCCAGAAGGGGATTAAGCGGGGAAAAACTGTTTTTT. It codes for CASSPRRGLSGEKLFF.

In its sample, this clonotype was seen many times. This chain links TRBV6-1 with TRBJ2-7; 11 nucleotides agree with TRBD2. Germline lookup yields CDR1 MNHNS and CDR2 SASEGT. The CDR3 length is 15 residues. After removal of 6 bases from V and 2 bases from J, the junction contained 6 bases not matched to a gene. The CDR3 region has the DNA TGTGCCAGCAGACGTAGCGGGGGGGCACCCTACGAGCAGTACTTC. It translates to CASRRSGGAPYEQYF.